A selection of T cell receptor beta chains follows, all from one sample in a study of CD8+CD57+ T cells in acquired aplastic anemia. TCRdb independently ran MiXCR on the reads; one entry per CDR3 protein. This table holds hundreds of thousands of distinct CDR3 sequences, roughly 61% found once. Sequencing was performed on sorted CD4+, CD8+, or CD8+CD57+ T cells (not recorded which) from PBMCs. The receptor source for this set is a human donor with aplastic anemia. The CDR3 runs from the conserved cysteine through the conserved F or W. Fields, in order: D gene, V gene, clone size, J gene, CDR3 DNA, CDR3 protein. The D gene is left open where the match is weak. The size of a clone is reported for some rows only, either as once, few or many, or as a class for expanded clones.

TRBD1,TRBV9,-,TRBJ1-2,TGTGCCAGCAGCTCCCAGGGGGCGGACTACACCTTC,CASSSQGADYTF
-,TRBV19,-,TRBJ1-5,TGTGCCAGTAGTATGAAGATAGGGGGACAGCCCCAGCATTTT,CASSMKIGGQPQHF
TRBD2,TRBV7-9,-,TRBJ2-3,TGTGCCAGCAGCTTAAGTAGCGGGGGGCGCTTAAGGTATACAGATACGCAGTATTTT,CASSLSSGGRLRYTDTQYF
TRBD1,TRBV6-5,many,TRBJ1-3,TGTGCCAGCAGCTACTTAACAGGGGCCCTTCCCAGCTCTGGAAACACCATATATTTT,CASSYLTGALPSSGNTIYF
TRBD2,TRBV11-2,-,TRBJ2-7,TGTGCCAGCAGCCTTCTAGCGGGAATCTACGAGCAGTACTTC,CASSLLAGIYEQYF
-,TRBV7-8,-,TRBJ1-1,TGTGCCAGCAGCTTCCAACAGCGCAGCGAAGCTTTCTTT,CASSFQQRSEAFF
TRBD2,TRBV24-1,-,TRBJ2-7,TGTGCCACCGCGGGGGAGCTGGGCGAGCAGTACTTC,CATAGELGEQYF
-,TRBV2,-,TRBJ2-1,TGTGCCAGCAGTGCCGTGGGGGCGAGTGGAAATGAGCAGTTCTTC,CASSAVGASGNEQFF
-,TRBV19,-,TRBJ1-2,TGTGCCAGTAGTATTACAGGAAACTATGGCTACACCTTC,CASSITGNYGYTF
-,TRBV10-2,-,TRBJ2-1,TGCGCCAGCAGTGTCATGGGGTGGTATGAGCAGTTCTTC,CASSVMGWYEQFF
TRBD1,TRBV7-9,once,TRBJ1-2,TGTGCCAGCAGCCCCCGGACAGGGGATATTCTTAACACCTTC,CASSPRTGDILNTF
-,TRBV7-2,-,TRBJ2-7,TGTGCCAGCAGCGTCGATCCGGGGCCTTACGAGCAGTACTTC,CASSVDPGPYEQYF
TRBD1,TRBV20-1,-,TRBJ2-7,TGCAGTGTACAACCACACGAGGGACAGGCCCCGTACGAGCAGTACTTC,CSVQPHEGQAPYEQYF
-,TRBV29-1,few,TRBJ2-5,TGCAGCGTTGAAGATCGGGTCGAGACCCAGTACTTC,CSVEDRVETQYF
TRBD1,TRBV20-1,few,TRBJ2-7,TGCAGTGCCACAGACAGGGCCACCTACGAGCAGTACTTC,CSATDRATYEQYF
-,TRBV10-3,-,TRBJ2-7,TGTGCCATCAGTGAGTCGGACTCGAGCTCCTACGAGCAGTACTTC,CAISESDSSSYEQYF